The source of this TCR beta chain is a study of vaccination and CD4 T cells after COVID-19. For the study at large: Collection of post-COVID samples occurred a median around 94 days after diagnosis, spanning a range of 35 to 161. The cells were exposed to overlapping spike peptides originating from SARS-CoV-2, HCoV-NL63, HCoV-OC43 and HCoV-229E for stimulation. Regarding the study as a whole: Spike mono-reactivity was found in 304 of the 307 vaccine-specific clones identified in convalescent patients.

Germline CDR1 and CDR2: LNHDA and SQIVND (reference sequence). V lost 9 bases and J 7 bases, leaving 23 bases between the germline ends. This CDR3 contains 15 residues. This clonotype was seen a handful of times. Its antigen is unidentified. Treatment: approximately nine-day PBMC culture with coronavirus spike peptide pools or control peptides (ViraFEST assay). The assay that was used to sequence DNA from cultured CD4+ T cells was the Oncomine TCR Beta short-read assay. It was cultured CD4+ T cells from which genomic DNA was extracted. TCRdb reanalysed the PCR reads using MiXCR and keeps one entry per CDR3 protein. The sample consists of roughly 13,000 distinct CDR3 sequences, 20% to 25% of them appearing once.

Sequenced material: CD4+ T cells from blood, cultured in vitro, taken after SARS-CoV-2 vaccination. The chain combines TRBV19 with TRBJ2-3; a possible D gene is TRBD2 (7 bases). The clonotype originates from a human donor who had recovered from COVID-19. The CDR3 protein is CASRQTGARGNTQYF. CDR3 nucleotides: TGTGCCAGCAGACAGACAGGCGCGCGGGGGAATACGCAGTATTTT. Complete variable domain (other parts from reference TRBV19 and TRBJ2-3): DGGITQSPKYLFRKEGQNVTLSCEQNLNHDAMYWYRQDPGQGLRLIYYSQIVNDFQKGDIAEGYSVSREKKESFPLTVTSAQKNPTAFYLCASRQTGARGNTQYFGPGTRLTVL.